The clone carrying this T cell receptor beta chain showed up many times. What it recognizes is unknown. If no ophthalmopathy progression occurred within 18 months, Graves' hyperthyroidism was stable. A patient was excluded if there was uncontrolled infection, other autoimmune disease, pregnancy or lactation. The CDR3 regions of TCR beta were amplified from RNA transcripts. The HTBI primer set was used in a first-round RT-PCR of the TCR CDR3. TCRdb reprocessed the multiplex PCR reads with MiXCR, giving one entry per CDR3 protein. In the table there are over 650,000 distinct CDR3 sequences, over 15% of which are singletons. The CDR3 is 14 residues long. With 1 base removed from V and 7 bases from J, the gap between germline ends came to 11 bases. The entry originates in a study of T cells in Graves' hyperthyroidism and ophthalmopathy. On the study more broadly: At initial diagnosis, before any treatment had begun, peripheral blood was obtained. The study, taken as a whole, reports: Most clonotypes that expanded in the thyroid above 0.001 also showed up in blood.

The rearrangement uses TRBV12-3 or TRBV12-4 and TRBJ1-5; D gene uncertain. Sequences were obtained from blood. The sequence was obtained from a man younger than 35 with Graves' hyperthyroidism. DNA for the CDR3: TGTGCCAGCAGTTTAGGCAGCGCGGGCCAGCCCCAGCATTTT. Translating gives CASSLGSAGQPQHF.